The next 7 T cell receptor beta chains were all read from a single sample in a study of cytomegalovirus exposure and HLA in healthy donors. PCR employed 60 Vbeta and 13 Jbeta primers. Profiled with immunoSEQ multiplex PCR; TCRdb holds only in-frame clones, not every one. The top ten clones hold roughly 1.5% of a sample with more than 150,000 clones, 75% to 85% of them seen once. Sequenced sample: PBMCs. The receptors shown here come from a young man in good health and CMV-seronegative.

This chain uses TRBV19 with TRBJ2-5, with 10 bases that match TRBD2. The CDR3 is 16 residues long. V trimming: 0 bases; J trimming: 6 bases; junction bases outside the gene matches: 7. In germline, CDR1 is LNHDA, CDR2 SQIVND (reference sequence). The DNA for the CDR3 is TGTGCCAGTAGTATAGATCCCACTAGCGGGGTGAAGACCCAGTACTTC. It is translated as CASSIDPTSGVKTQYF.

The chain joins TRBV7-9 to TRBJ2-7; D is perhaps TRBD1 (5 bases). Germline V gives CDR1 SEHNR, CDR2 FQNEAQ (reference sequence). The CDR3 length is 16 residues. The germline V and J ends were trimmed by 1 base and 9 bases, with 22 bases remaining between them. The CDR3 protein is CASSLGSEGPRVGQYF. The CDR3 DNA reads TGTGCCAGCAGCTTAGGATCTGAAGGACCCAGGGTTGGGCAGTACTTC.

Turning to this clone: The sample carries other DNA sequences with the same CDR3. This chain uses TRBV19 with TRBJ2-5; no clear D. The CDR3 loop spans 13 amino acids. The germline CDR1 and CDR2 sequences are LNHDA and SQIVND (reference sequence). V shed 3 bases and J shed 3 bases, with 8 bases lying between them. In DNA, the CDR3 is TGTGCCAGTAGTATCGACGGAGAAGAGACCCAGTACTTC. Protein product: CASSIDGEETQYF.

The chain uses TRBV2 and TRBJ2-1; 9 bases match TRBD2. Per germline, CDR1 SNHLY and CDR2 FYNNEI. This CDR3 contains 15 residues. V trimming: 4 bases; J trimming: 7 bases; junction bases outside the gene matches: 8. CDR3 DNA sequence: TGTGCCAGCAGTGGAGAGCGGGGGGCCGTGAATGAGCAGTTCTTC. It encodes CASSGERGAVNEQFF.

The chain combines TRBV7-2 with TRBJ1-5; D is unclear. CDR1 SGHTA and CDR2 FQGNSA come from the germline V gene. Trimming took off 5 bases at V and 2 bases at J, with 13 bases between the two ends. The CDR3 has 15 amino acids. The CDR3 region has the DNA TGTGCCAGCAGCCCAGCGGGATTAGGCAATCAGCCCCAGCATTTT. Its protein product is CASSPAGLGNQPQHF.

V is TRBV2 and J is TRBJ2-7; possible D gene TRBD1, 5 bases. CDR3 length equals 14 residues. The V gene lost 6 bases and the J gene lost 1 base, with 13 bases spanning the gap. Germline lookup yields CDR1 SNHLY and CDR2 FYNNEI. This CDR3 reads CASSSLDISYEQYF. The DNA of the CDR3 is TGTGCCAGCAGCTCCCTGGACATTTCCTACGAGCAGTACTTC.

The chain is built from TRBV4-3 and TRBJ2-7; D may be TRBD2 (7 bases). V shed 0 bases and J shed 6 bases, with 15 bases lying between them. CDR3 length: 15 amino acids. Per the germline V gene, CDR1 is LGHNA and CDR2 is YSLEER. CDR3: CASSQDAGRGIEQYF. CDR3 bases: TGCGCCAGCAGCCAAGATGCAGGGAGGGGGATCGAGCAGTACTTC.